One T cell receptor beta chain is described in this entry. This receptor's antigen is unknown. No much larger clone exists at a distance of one base, and base qualities are not known. This entry belongs to a study of blood T cell repertoires in COVID-19 (TCRdb year 2020). Context from the whole study: Samples from collaborators originated in the United States, Italy and Spain and spanned both the acute and convalescent phases of COVID-19. The sample metadata nearly always contained a de-identified subject ID, COVID-19 status, age in years and sex. Deeply sampled blood TCRbeta repertoires from subjects exposed to, actively infected with, or recovered from COVID-19 were included in the dataset. Where available, HLA class I and class II types were taken from metadata supplied by the sample provider and were not determined by assay-based typing. The samples were drawn from the first 160 participants of the ongoing ImmuneRACE study and from over 950 subjects provided by 6 global collaborators. The material from the prospective study consisted of cDNA or gDNA derived from T cells, B-cell-depleted T cells, or PBMCs. The repertoires were made available in a free public database intended to serve as a resource for research on the immune response to SARS-CoV-2.

TCRbeta CDR3 regions were amplified from genomic DNA by means of the immunoSEQ Assay, a bias-controlled multiplex PCR. Per the authors' processing: The number of nucleated cells in each sample was estimated from the amplification of reference gene primers within the assay. Sequence reads were collapsed and filtered to measure the absolute abundance of every unique TCRbeta CDR3 rearrangement. For each sample, productive Simpson clonality was calculated as the square root of Simpson's diversity index across productive rearrangements. TCRdb provides this immuneACCESS table in a form limited to in-frame rearrangements. Some clones are lacking; in checked studies, under half of them reflect an unresolved V gene, and why the rest are absent is not known. The DNA was the basis for D and trimming; V, J and clone size are from that table. In this sample the table shows about 140,000 clones, over 70% of which occur a single time. Roughly 5% of the sample is taken by the ten largest.

Participants in the prospective study were enrolled through a virtual design, were aged about 18 to 90 years, and lived in 20 to 30 United States geographic areas. Cohort assignment in the prospective study relied on participant-reported clinical history from a screening survey and a study questionnaire. Exposed participants had been in contact with someone with a PCR-confirmed or clinician-diagnosed COVID-19 case within 2 weeks of study entry. Mobile phlebotomists in the prospective study collected whole blood, serum and a nasopharyngeal or oropharyngeal swab from every participant. Prospective study participants could optionally give additional blood draws and questionnaires over an approximately two-month period. Blood samples from the prospective study were shipped frozen or at room temperature prior to DNA extraction. What the study reported, not specific to this receptor: The amount of clinical and demographic metadata varied by source and participant and was provided uncurated.

This TCR came from a man aged 65 to 79 who had been exposed to COVID-19. The sequencing input was PBMCs or T cells enriched from blood (not recorded which).

The CDR3 corresponds to CAIGQGITGELFF. The DNA sequence reads TGTGCCATCGGACAGGGGATCACCGGGGAGCTGTTTTTT. The sequence joins TRBV6-5 to TRBJ2-2; TRBD1 lines up with 9 middle nucleotides. The germline V gene gives CDR1 as MNHEY and CDR2 as SVGAGI. Including the terminal cysteine and phenylalanine, the CDR3 comprises 13 residues. The only DNA kept is the CDR3, 39 bases in frame from the first base. At the junction V is shortened by 10 bases and J by 4 bases; bases outside the gene matches: 4.